This T cell receptor beta chain was recovered during a study of blood T cell repertoires in COVID-19. Study-level background: The United States, Italy and Spain provided the acute and convalescent COVID-19 samples.

TCRdb's table, derived via immunoSEQ multiplex PCR, lists solely in-frame clones and lacks some. The sample carries roughly 220,000 clones, 85% recorded once. The sequencing input was peripheral blood. The sequence derives from a man in his fifties who had recovered from COVID-19.

This chain's CDR3 is CASSHFQGFDNEKLFF. Written as DNA, the CDR3 is TGTGCCAGCAGCCATTTTCAGGGTTTCGATAATGAAAAACTGTTTTTT. This chain joins TRBV4-2 and TRBJ1-4; possibly TRBD1 for D (5 bases). CDR3 length equals 16 residues. The V end lost 3 bases, the J end lost 4 bases, and 15 bases lay between the germline ends. The germline CDR1 and CDR2 sequences are LGHNA and YNFKEQ.